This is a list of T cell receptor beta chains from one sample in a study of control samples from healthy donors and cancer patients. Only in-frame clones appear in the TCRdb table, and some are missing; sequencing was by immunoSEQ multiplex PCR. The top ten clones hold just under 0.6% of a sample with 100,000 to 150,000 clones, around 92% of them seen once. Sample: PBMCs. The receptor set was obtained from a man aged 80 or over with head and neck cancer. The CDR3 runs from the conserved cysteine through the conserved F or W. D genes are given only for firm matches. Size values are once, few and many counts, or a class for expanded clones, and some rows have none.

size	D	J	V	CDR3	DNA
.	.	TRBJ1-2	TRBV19	CASSVAGTLYGYTF	TGTGCCAGTAGTGTCGCCGGGACTCTCTATGGCTACACCTTC
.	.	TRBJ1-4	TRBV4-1	CASSLGWSRVETNEKLFF	TGCGCCAGCAGCCTAGGGTGGTCCAGGGTAGAAACTAATGAAAAACTGTTTTTT
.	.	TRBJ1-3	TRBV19	CASTRGGAGNTIYF	TGTGCCAGTACGCGAGGGGGGGCAGGAAACACCATATATTTT
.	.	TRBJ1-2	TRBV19	CASSTQGGDLYGYTF	TGTGCCAGTAGTACGCAGGGAGGCGACCTCTATGGCTACACCTTC
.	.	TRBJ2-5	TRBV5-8	CASSLANVIMDF	TGTGCCAGCAGCTTGGCCAACGTCATAATGGACTTC
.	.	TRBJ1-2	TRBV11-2	CASSLERQTNYGYTF	TGTGCCAGCAGCTTAGAACGACAGACTAACTATGGCTACACCTTC
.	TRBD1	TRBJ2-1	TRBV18	CASSLRTGGFANEQFF	TGTGCCAGCTCACTTCGAACAGGGGGCTTTGCCAATGAGCAGTTCTTC
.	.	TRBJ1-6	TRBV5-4	CASSLAKGDNSPLHF	TGTGCCAGCAGCTTGGCGAAGGGCGATAATTCACCCCTCCACTTT
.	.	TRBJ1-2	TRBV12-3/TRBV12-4	CAEGTSYGYTF	TGTGCGGAAGGGACTTCCTATGGCTACACCTTC
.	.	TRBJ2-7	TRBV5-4	CASSLEASNSYEQYF	TGTGCCAGCAGCTTGGAGGCTTCCAACTCCTACGAGCAGTACTTC
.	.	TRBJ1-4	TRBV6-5	CASSTRGGLGEKLFF	TGTGCCAGCAGTACTCGGGGGGGGCTAGGGGAAAAACTGTTTTTT
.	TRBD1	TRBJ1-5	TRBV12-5	CASGLAGGGSNQPQHF	TGTGCTAGTGGTTTGGCAGGGGGAGGTAGCAATCAGCCCCAGCATTTT
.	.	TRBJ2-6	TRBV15	CATRGSGANVLTF	TGTGCCACGAGGGGCTCTGGGGCCAACGTCCTGACTTTC
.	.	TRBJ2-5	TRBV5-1	CASSLASETQYF	TGCGCCAGCAGCTTGGCTTCTGAGACCCAGTACTTC
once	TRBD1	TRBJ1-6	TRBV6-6	CASSPTRTGYNSPLHF	TGTGCCAGCAGCCCCACTCGGACAGGTTATAATTCACCCCTCCACTTT
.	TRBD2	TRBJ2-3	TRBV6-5	CASSLGGGSTDTQYF	TGTGCCAGCAGCCTTGGGGGGGGTAGCACAGATACGCAGTATTTT
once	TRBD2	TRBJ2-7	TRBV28	CASSLTAGLDHEQYF	TGTGCCAGCAGTTTGACGGCTGGACTAGACCACGAGCAGTACTTC